The clone carrying this T cell receptor beta chain was seen once. Its antigen is not known. The record originates from a study of shared clonotypes between healthy human individuals. Only in-frame clones appear in the TCRdb table, and some are missing; sequencing was by immunoSEQ multiplex PCR. The sample contains nearly 750,000 clones, approximately 77% of which appear only once. Notes on the study in general: Among several donors, roughly 5.4% of naive CD4 clonotypes were found in common.

V dropped 8 bases and J dropped 5 bases, with 22 bases sitting between them. Germline V CDR1 and CDR2: MDHEN, SYDVKM. The CDR3 has 15 residues. The sequence derives from a woman aged 25 to 39 in good health. The V call is TRBV28, the J call TRBJ2-7, with a weak D call TRBD1 (5 bases). The sequenced sample consisted of memory CD4+ T cells sorted from blood. Subset given: CD45RA-negative fraction. DNA of the CDR3: TGTGCCAGCGGTGGCAGGGCCGTCCTGGCGCACGAGCAGTACTTC. Encoded protein: CASGGRAVLAHEQYF.